These 7 T cell receptor beta chains came from one sample sequenced in a study of OX40 agonist ivuxolimab in advanced cancers. Only in-frame clones appear in the TCRdb table, and some are missing; sequencing was by immunoSEQ multiplex PCR. The table includes 60,000 to 85,000 clones, under 90% detected once. The sample consisted of CD4+ or CD8+ T cells sorted from blood, taken in a trial of the OX40 agonist ivuxolimab. The receptors come from an adult with an advanced solid tumor such as melanoma, head and neck, liver or kidney cancer.

The chain links TRBV2 to TRBJ2-2, with D maybe TRBD2 (6 bases). Trimming took 6 bases from V and 0 from J, leaving 8 bases between them. The CDR3 is 14 residues long. The V gene's germline CDR1 is SNHLY and CDR2 FYNNEI. The CDR3 DNA reads as TGTGCCAGCAGGGCGGGAACGAACACCGGGGAGCTGTTTTTT. Amino acid sequence: CASRAGTNTGELFF.

The V and J genes are TRBV7-9 and TRBJ1-2; the D gene is possibly TRBD1 (5 bases). The CDR3 is 15 residues long. Trimming took 1 base from V and 4 from J, leaving 13 bases between them. Germline V lookup: CDR1 SEHNR, CDR2 FQNEAQ (reference sequence). This chain's CDR3 is CASSLGAGPGYGYTF. CDR3 bases: TGTGCCAGCAGCTTAGGGGCAGGGCCTGGCTATGGCTACACCTTC.

This clone occurred once. V is TRBV19 and J is TRBJ1-3, with D maybe TRBD1 (5 bases). CDR1 and CDR2 from the germline V gene are LNHDA and SQIVND (reference sequence). The CDR3 is made up of 13 amino acids. With 3 bases removed from V and 10 bases from J, the gap between germline ends came to 13 bases. The CDR3 loop is CASSIAGTETIYF. CDR3 in DNA: TGTGCCAGTAGTATCGCCGGGACTGAGACCATATATTTT.

The genes are TRBV11-2 and TRBJ2-7; 9 bases align to TRBD1. Per the germline V gene, CDR1 is SGHAT and CDR2 is FQNNGV. The CDR3 extends over 15 amino acids. The J segment lost 12 bases and the V segment lost 5 bases, leaving 17 bases of the junction unmatched. As DNA, the CDR3 is TGTGCCAGCAGCGGCTACAGGGACAGGGCTGCATTGGCGTACTTC. Protein product: CASSGYRDRAALAYF.

This clone has just a few counts. The J gene is TRBJ1-1, the V gene TRBV11-2, with TRBD1 identical over 9 bases. Germline V gene sequence: CDR1 SGHAT, CDR2 FQNNGV. The V segment lost 10 bases and the J segment 3 bases; nucleotides outside the gene matches: 3. The CDR3 loop spans 12 amino acids. For the CDR3, the DNA is TGTGCCACGGGACAGGGACACACTGAAGCTTTCTTT. Translation: CATGQGHTEAFF.

The J gene is TRBJ2-5, the V gene TRBV5-1; D is perhaps TRBD2 (5 bases). Trimming left V 0 bases short and J 3 bases short, with 18 bases between. This CDR3 has 17 amino acids. Germline assignment: CDR1 SGHRS and CDR2 YFSETQ. The DNA of the CDR3 is TGCGCCAGCAGCTTGGGGATGAGCGGATTTACTGAAGAGACCCAGTACTTC. Translation: CASSLGMSGFTEETQYF.

The chain couples TRBV4-1 to TRBJ1-2; D is ambiguous. With 4 bases removed from V and 8 bases from J, the gap between germline ends came to 17 bases. This CDR3 contains 14 residues. Per the germline V gene, CDR1 is MGHRA and CDR2 is YSYEKL. DNA of the CDR3: TGCGCCAGCAGCCGGATCACAGACCCCCGGGGCTACACCTTC. It codes for CASSRITDPRGYTF.